This T cell receptor beta chain was captured in a study of cytomegalovirus exposure and HLA in healthy donors. Study-wide results and caveats: Diagnosis of cytomegalovirus status made by the classifier reportedly showed high specificity and sensitivity. Rarity held for most TCR sequences, but there were some public TCRs that occurred in many donors. In the roughly 120 validation repertoires, a later analysis found that first-cohort TCR clusters tended to co-occur.

Germline loops: CDR1 GTSNPN, CDR2 SVGIG (reference sequence). The CDR3 totals 14 residues. V gave up 1 base and J gave up 7 bases, with 11 bases separating them. Of note for this clone: Its matching antigen is unknown.

Donors came from a validation cohort of over a hundred subjects, distinct from the first 666-subject cohort. Profiled with immunoSEQ multiplex PCR; TCRdb holds only in-frame clones, not every one. Of 120,000 to 150,000 clones listed, almost 90% are singletons. The clonotype originates from a woman between 18 and 29 years old in good health and CMV-seropositive. Sequencing used PBMCs. The V call is TRBV30, the J call TRBJ1-6, with D tentatively TRBD1 (6 bases). CDR3 sequence reads: CAWSAGVLNSPLHF. The CDR3 DNA is TGTGCCTGGAGTGCAGGGGTTTTAAATTCACCCCTCCACTTT.